The next 7 T cell receptor beta chains were all read from a single sample in a study of regulatory T cells in long-lasting Graves disease. Noted time point: persistent/refractory GD, antithyroid drugs over 5 years with positive TRAb. PBMC-derived RNA was used for the TCR library. Construction of the TCR beta libraries employed iRepertoire HTBI primers in conjunction with Arm-PCR of CDR3 regions. TCRdb processed the multiplex PCR reads anew with MiXCR; each CDR3 protein has one entry. The sample has about 470,000 distinct CDR3 sequences, under 25% seen once; the top ten hold over 7.5%. This sample comprised peripheral blood mononuclear cells (PBMCs), obtained when the disease was refractory, from a patient treated with antithyroid drugs. Every receptor here comes from a female donor with Graves disease.

This clonotype occurred a few times. The chain has TRBV4-1 and TRBJ2-2; 7 nucleotides agree with TRBD2. The V gene's germline CDR1 is MGHRA and CDR2 YSYEKL. The ends lost 0 bases at V and 0 bases at J; junction bases unmatched: 1. This CDR3 region has 16 residues. The CDR3 DNA follows: TGCGCCAGCAGCCAAGAGGGACTACCGAACACCGGGGAGCTGTTTTTT. Protein: CASSQEGLPNTGELFF.

This clonotype was counted between two and nine times. V usage is TRBV7-9 and J usage is TRBJ1-6, with TRBD1 matching 7 bases. After removal of 5 bases from V and 9 bases from J, the junction contained 10 bases not matched to a gene. The CDR3 loop spans 15 amino acids. The germline V gene encodes CDR1 SEHNR and CDR2 FQNEAQ (reference sequence). CDR3 sequence: CASSTTTGLSSPLHF. The CDR3 DNA sequence: TGTGCCAGCAGCACCACGACAGGGTTGAGTTCACCCCTCCACTTT.

This clonotype showed up many times. The chain is built from TRBV9 and TRBJ1-1; TRBD1 matches 8 bases. From germline, CDR1 is SGDLS and CDR2 YYNGEE. J was trimmed by 4 bases and V by 3 bases; bases with no gene match: 5. The length of the CDR3 is 14 residues. As DNA, the CDR3 is TGTGCCAGCAGCGCCTCAGGGGGCTTCACTGAAGCTTTCTTT. This codes for CASSASGGFTEAFF.

This clonotype was seen at least ten times. The genes are TRBV28 and TRBJ2-5; D may be TRBD1 (6 bases). V was shortened by 6 bases and J by 5 bases, with 16 bases between the two germline ends. This CDR3 is 14 amino acids long. CDR1 and CDR2 (germline): MDHEN, SYDVKM. The CDR3 coding sequence is TGTGCCAGCAGGATATATACAGGGTCGGAGACCCAGTACTTC. Amino acids: CASRIYTGSETQYF.

This clonotype was recorded many times. V is TRBV18 and J is TRBJ2-7, with 8 bases fitting TRBD2. J lost 4 bases, V lost 2 bases, and 4 bases had no gene match. This CDR3 is 14 amino acids long. CDR1 and CDR2 from the germline V gene are KGHSH and LQKENI. CDR3 residues: CASSPASGPYEQYF. The DNA for the CDR3 is TGTGCCAGCTCACCAGCTAGCGGGCCTTACGAGCAGTACTTC. The entire variable domain, with the rest obtained from reference TRBV18 and TRBJ2-7, is as follows: NAGVMQNPRHLVRRRGQEARLRCSPMKGHSHVYWYRQLPEEGLKFMVYLQKENIIDESGMPKERFSAEFPKEGPSILRIQQVVRGDSAAYFCASSPASGPYEQYFGPGTRLTVT.

This clonotype came up a few times. The chain uses TRBV20-1 and TRBJ2-2; a weak D match, TRBD2 (6 bases). The germline CDR1 and CDR2 sequences are DFQATT and SNEGSKA (reference sequence). V was trimmed by 4 bases and J by 7 bases, leaving 22 bases between them. The CDR3 runs to 16 residues. The CDR3 coding sequence is TGCAGTGCTAAGGGAACGGGACGGAGGCGGGGCGGGGAGCTGTTTTTT. Translating gives CSAKGTGRRRGGELFF.

In its sample, this clonotype was seen many times. The CDR3 region is CASSLVSGSSGELFF. The CDR3 DNA is TGTGCCAGCAGTTTAGTTAGCGGGAGTTCCGGGGAGCTGTTTTTT. The rearrangement uses TRBV28 and TRBJ2-2; 9 positions agree with TRBD2. The CDR3 is made up of 15 amino acids. The junction had 4 bases not matched to a gene; V was cut back by 2 bases and J by 6 bases. Per germline, CDR1 MDHEN and CDR2 SYDVKM.